The entry below gives a single T cell receptor (beta chain) sequence along with its context. What it binds is unknown. The CDR3 totals 12 residues. CDR1 and CDR2 from the germline V gene are SGHVS and FQNEAQ. Trimming removed 5 bases from V and 7 bases from J, with 11 bases in between. The treatment was: oral pan-JAK inhibitor, 5-10 mg twice daily. It was from alopecia areata patients that lesional scalp punch biopsies and peripheral blood were collected. cDNA reverse transcribed from extracted RNA served as the sequencing template. Profiling relied on immunoSEQ multiplex PCR, and the TCRdb table lists in-frame clones only, not all of them. The sample has approximately 200,000 clones; less than 50% are singletons. The data derive from a study of CD8+ T cells in alopecia areata. Study results and caveats: Sequenced scalp T cells also include alphabeta T cells resident in normal skin.

Source: CD4+ T cells sorted from blood, taken around week 37, from a patient treated with tofacitinib. The V and J genes are TRBV7-8 and TRBJ2-5; tentatively, D is TRBD1 (6 bases). The receptor's source is a human donor with alopecia areata. CDR3 nucleotide sequence: TGTGCCAGCAGCCACAGGGTCGGGACCCAGTACTTC. It yields the protein CASSHRVGTQYF.